This TCR beta chain is drawn from a study of T cell repertoires in cytomegalovirus infection. Overall study context: Public signatures in TCR beta pointed to CMV infection and matching HLA type. Whole-study findings and limits: CMV-specific TCR beta clonotypes restricted by HLA-C dominated the ex vivo response. Frequencies of public TCR beta families were cumulated, and this identified carriers of CMV plus the relevant HLA.

This clonotype has a handful of counts. The antigen is not known. TCRdb re-called the reads with MiXCR, one entry per CDR3 protein. Of more than 250,000 distinct CDR3 sequences listed, roughly 13% are singletons. The sample was PBMCs. The TCR comes from a human donor in good health (CMV status not recorded). Some clones in this sample may be carry-over from other donors' samples.

CDR3 amino acids: CSASQTGELFF. The CDR3 DNA is TGCAGTGCGAGCCAAACCGGGGAGCTGTTTTTT. V gene TRBV20-1 combines with J gene TRBJ2-2; D is unresolved. The CDR3 totals 11 residues. Trimming cost V 6 bases and J 5 bases, with 7 bases left between them. The germline gives CDR1 DFQATT, CDR2 SNEGSKA (reference sequence).